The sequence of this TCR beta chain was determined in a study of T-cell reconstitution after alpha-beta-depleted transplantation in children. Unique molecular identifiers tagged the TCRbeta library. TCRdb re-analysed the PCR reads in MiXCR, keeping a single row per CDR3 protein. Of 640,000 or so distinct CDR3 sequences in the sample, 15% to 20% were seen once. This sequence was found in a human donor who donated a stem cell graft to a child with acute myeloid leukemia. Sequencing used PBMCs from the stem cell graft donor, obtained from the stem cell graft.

DNA for the CDR3: TGTGCCAGCAGTGAAGTAGGCTGGGGTTACAATGAGCAGTTCTTC. Encoded protein: CASSEVGWGYNEQFF. J is TRBJ2-1 and V is TRBV6-1; D is uncertain. This CDR3 is built from 15 residues. The V end lost 1 base, the J end lost 4 bases, and 11 bases lay between the germline ends. Germline assignment: CDR1 MNHNS and CDR2 SASEGT.